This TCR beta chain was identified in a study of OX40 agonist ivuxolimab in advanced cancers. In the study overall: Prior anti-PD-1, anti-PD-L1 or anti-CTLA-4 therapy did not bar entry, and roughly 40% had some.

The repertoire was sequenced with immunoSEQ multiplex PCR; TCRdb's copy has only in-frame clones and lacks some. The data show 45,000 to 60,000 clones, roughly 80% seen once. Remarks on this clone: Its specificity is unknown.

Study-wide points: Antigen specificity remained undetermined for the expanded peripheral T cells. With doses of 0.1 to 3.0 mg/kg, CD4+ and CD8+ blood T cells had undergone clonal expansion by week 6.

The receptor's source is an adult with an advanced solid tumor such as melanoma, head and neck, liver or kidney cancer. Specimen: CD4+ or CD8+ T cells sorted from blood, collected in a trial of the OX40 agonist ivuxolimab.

CDR3 residues: CASYWRRDTDTQYF. The CDR3 DNA reads as TGTGCCAGCTACTGGCGGAGAGACACAGATACGCAGTATTTT. The chain has TRBV27 and TRBJ2-3; D gene uncertain. This CDR3 contains 14 residues. Germline V gene sequence: CDR1 MNHEY, CDR2 SMNVEV (reference sequence). Between the trimmed V and J ends, which lost 8 bases and 2 bases, there was a span of 14 bases.